This T cell receptor beta chain was sequenced for a study of T cells after yellow fever vaccination. Study details: With SMART-Seq v4 Ultra Low Input, the fractions containing low cell numbers were prepared.

The CDR3 has 14 amino acids. Germline V gene sequence: CDR1 DFQATT, CDR2 SNEGSKA (reference sequence). The V and J ends lost 3 bases and 4 bases, in that order; junction bases with no gene match: 8. This clonotype showed up just a few times. Via MiXCR, TCRdb re-called the 5' RACE reads, giving one row per CDR3 protein. This sample has over 35,000 distinct CDR3 sequences, with just under 6.5% found just once. Overall study results and limits: Weaker, the secondary response peaked sooner, at day 5 versus 15. Most primary-vaccination clones recurred post-booster (just under 98% CD4, about 87% CD8).

The source material was PBMCs, either bulk or a sorted T-cell subset (CD4+, CD8+, memory, or dextramer-sorted; not recorded which), sampled 45 days after the yellow fever booster vaccination. The rearrangement joins TRBV20-1 to TRBJ2-7; 8 bases map to TRBD2. This receptor was obtained from a man aged 30 to 39 who received the YFV17D yellow fever vaccine. The CDR3 DNA follows: TGCAGTGCTAGGCCGACTAGCGCTTATTACGAGCAGTACTTC. Translation: CSARPTSAYYEQYF.